Listed below are T cell receptor beta chains from one sample, sequenced in a study of long-term antiretroviral therapy in people with HIV. The repertoire was sequenced with immunoSEQ multiplex PCR; TCRdb's copy has only in-frame clones and lacks some. The sample records tens of thousands of clones, approximately 85% being singletons. The starting material was unsorted PBMCs, obtained 2.2 years after starting antiretroviral therapy. The receptors originated from a man younger than 35 with HIV. CDR3s include the opening cysteine and the closing phenylalanine or tryptophan. Each record gives: D gene, V gene, J gene, clone size, CDR3 DNA, CDR3 protein. A D gene is named only where the DNA matches it firmly. Clone size is stated in some rows and not others, as once, few, many or a class when expanded.

D gene: TRBD2; V gene: TRBV7-9; J gene: TRBJ2-1; clone size: -; CDR3 DNA: TGTGCCAGCAGCTTATACCTAGCGGGAGTCAATGAGCAGTTCTTC; CDR3 protein: CASSLYLAGVNEQFF
D gene: -; V gene: TRBV5-6; J gene: TRBJ2-7; clone size: -; CDR3 DNA: TGTGCCAGCAGCTTGGGCAGGGAGGTTAAGGTCTACGAGCAGTACTTC; CDR3 protein: CASSLGREVKVYEQYF
D gene: TRBD1; V gene: TRBV6-5; J gene: TRBJ1-2; clone size: -; CDR3 DNA: TGTGCCAGCAGTTACTCGCGGACAGGGGATCGTGGCTACACCTTC; CDR3 protein: CASSYSRTGDRGYTF
D gene: -; V gene: TRBV10-3; J gene: TRBJ2-2; clone size: -; CDR3 DNA: TGTGCCATCAGTGTCGTATACGGGGGCAACACCGGGGAGCTGTTTTTT; CDR3 protein: CAISVVYGGNTGELFF
D gene: -; V gene: TRBV19; J gene: TRBJ1-1; clone size: -; CDR3 DNA: TGTGCCAGTAGTTGGGGGTGGACTGAAGCTTTCTTT; CDR3 protein: CASSWGWTEAFF
D gene: TRBD1; V gene: TRBV7-9; J gene: TRBJ2-1; clone size: -; CDR3 DNA: TGTGCCAGCAGCTTGGACAGGGGCAGGGATGAGCAGTTCTTC; CDR3 protein: CASSLDRGRDEQFF
D gene: -; V gene: TRBV19; J gene: TRBJ1-1; clone size: -; CDR3 DNA: TGTGCCAGTAGTGCCGCCGGGCTGAACACTGAAGCTTTCTTT; CDR3 protein: CASSAAGLNTEAFF
D gene: TRBD1; V gene: TRBV19; J gene: TRBJ2-5; clone size: -; CDR3 DNA: TGTGCCAGTAGTCCTCGGACAGGGGTTAGGGAGACCCAGTACTTC; CDR3 protein: CASSPRTGVRETQYF
D gene: -; V gene: TRBV11-2; J gene: TRBJ1-1; clone size: -; CDR3 DNA: TGTGCCAGCAGATACTCCCCCCTCACTGAAGCTTTCTTT; CDR3 protein: CASRYSPLTEAFF
D gene: TRBD2; V gene: TRBV29-1; J gene: TRBJ2-2; clone size: few; CDR3 DNA: TGCAGCGTAAGGGAGGGCGGGAGGGAAGACACCGGGGAGCTGTTTTTT; CDR3 protein: CSVREGGREDTGELFF
D gene: TRBD1; V gene: TRBV7-2; J gene: TRBJ1-5; clone size: -; CDR3 DNA: TGTGCCAGCAGCCCCGGGACAGGGATAAGTCAGCCCCAGCATTTT; CDR3 protein: CASSPGTGISQPQHF
D gene: -; V gene: TRBV7-8; J gene: TRBJ2-1; clone size: -; CDR3 DNA: TGTGCCAGCAGCCGAGGGTTCCAGGTCGACAATGAGCAGTTCTTC; CDR3 protein: CASSRGFQVDNEQFF
D gene: -; V gene: TRBV11-3; J gene: TRBJ2-7; clone size: -; CDR3 DNA: TGTGCCAGCAGCCCGGGGGGCCCGGGAGTCAGGGAGCAGTACTTC; CDR3 protein: CASSPGGPGVREQYF
D gene: -; V gene: TRBV28; J gene: TRBJ2-7; clone size: -; CDR3 DNA: TGTGCCAGTGCCGCCTACGAGCAGTACTTC; CDR3 protein: CASAAYEQYF
D gene: -; V gene: TRBV27; J gene: TRBJ2-7; clone size: -; CDR3 DNA: TGTGCCAGCAGTTTAGCTCAGGGGCGATACGAGCAGTACTTC; CDR3 protein: CASSLAQGRYEQYF
D gene: TRBD1; V gene: TRBV5-4; J gene: TRBJ1-2; clone size: -; CDR3 DNA: TGTGCCAGCAGCTTGGTAGGGACAGGCGCCATCTATGGCTACACCTTC; CDR3 protein: CASSLVGTGAIYGYTF
D gene: TRBD2; V gene: TRBV7-2; J gene: TRBJ2-2; clone size: -; CDR3 DNA: TGTGCCAGCAGAAAAGAAGCGGGAGGCTCCGGGGAGCTGTTTTTT; CDR3 protein: CASRKEAGGSGELFF
D gene: TRBD1; V gene: TRBV7-2; J gene: TRBJ1-2; clone size: -; CDR3 DNA: TGTGCCAGCAGCCTAAACAGGGGGTATGGCTACACCTTC; CDR3 protein: CASSLNRGYGYTF
D gene: -; V gene: TRBV7-8; J gene: TRBJ2-1; clone size: -; CDR3 DNA: TGTGCCAGCAGCTTGTCACCCTACAATGAGCAGTTCTTC; CDR3 protein: CASSLSPYNEQFF
D gene: -; V gene: TRBV27; J gene: TRBJ2-7; clone size: -; CDR3 DNA: TGTGCCAGCAGTTTTTTTGTTTCCTACGAGCAGTACTTC; CDR3 protein: CASSFFVSYEQYF
D gene: -; V gene: TRBV28; J gene: TRBJ2-7; clone size: -; CDR3 DNA: TGTGCCAGCAGTTCCCTGGGGGAGCAGTACTTC; CDR3 protein: CASSSLGEQYF
D gene: -; V gene: TRBV19; J gene: TRBJ1-1; clone size: few; CDR3 DNA: TGTGCCAGTAGTTGGACAGAGAACACTGAAGCTTTCTTT; CDR3 protein: CASSWTENTEAFF
D gene: -; V gene: TRBV6-4; J gene: TRBJ1-6; clone size: -; CDR3 DNA: TGTGCCAGCAGTGACTCGGAGGGATCACCCCTCCACTTT; CDR3 protein: CASSDSEGSPLHF
D gene: -; V gene: TRBV30; J gene: TRBJ2-7; clone size: once; CDR3 DNA: TGTGCCTGGAGTGACAGCGCGCACGAGCAGTACTTC; CDR3 protein: CAWSDSAHEQYF
D gene: -; V gene: TRBV10-3; J gene: TRBJ2-3; clone size: -; CDR3 DNA: TGTGCCATCAGGGCAGGGGACCTTTCCACAGATACGCAGTATTTT; CDR3 protein: CAIRAGDLSTDTQYF
D gene: -; V gene: TRBV10-3; J gene: TRBJ2-3; clone size: -; CDR3 DNA: TGTGCCACCAACAGGCCGGGGGTGGCGGATACGCAGTATTTT; CDR3 protein: CATNRPGVADTQYF
D gene: TRBD1; V gene: TRBV19; J gene: TRBJ2-7; clone size: -; CDR3 DNA: TGTGCCAGTACGACAGGGGCGGGGGAGCAGTACTTC; CDR3 protein: CASTTGAGEQYF
D gene: TRBD2; V gene: TRBV6-4; J gene: TRBJ2-1; clone size: -; CDR3 DNA: TGTGCCAGCAGTGACTCTAGCGGGGGGACAAATGAGCAGTTCTTC; CDR3 protein: CASSDSSGGTNEQFF
D gene: -; V gene: TRBV6-4; J gene: TRBJ2-7; clone size: -; CDR3 DNA: TGTGCCAGCAGTGGCGACACCGGTGAAGGATCCTACGAGCAGTACTTC; CDR3 protein: CASSGDTGEGSYEQYF
D gene: -; V gene: TRBV2; J gene: TRBJ1-5; clone size: -; CDR3 DNA: TGTGCCAGCAGCGAGGGAGATCAGCCCCAGCATTTT; CDR3 protein: CASSEGDQPQHF
D gene: -; V gene: TRBV5-4; J gene: TRBJ2-2; clone size: -; CDR3 DNA: TGTGCCAGCAGCGCCGACAGGACCGGGGAGCTGTTTTTT; CDR3 protein: CASSADRTGELFF
D gene: -; V gene: TRBV28; J gene: TRBJ1-2; clone size: -; CDR3 DNA: TGTGCCAGCAGTTCATTACATATCATCAAGGGCAGTGAGCTTTATGGCTACACCTTC; CDR3 protein: CASSSLHIIKGSELYGYTF
D gene: TRBD2; V gene: TRBV19; J gene: TRBJ2-2; clone size: -; CDR3 DNA: TGTGCCAGTAGCAGGACTAGCGGTTTCACCGGGGAGCTGTTTTTT; CDR3 protein: CASSRTSGFTGELFF
D gene: TRBD1; V gene: TRBV5-1; J gene: TRBJ2-3; clone size: -; CDR3 DNA: TGCGCCAGCAGCTTGGCCGGCAAGGCGGGACAGGGGGTAGATACGCAGTATTTT; CDR3 protein: CASSLAGKAGQGVDTQYF
D gene: -; V gene: TRBV11-2; J gene: TRBJ1-1; clone size: -; CDR3 DNA: TGTGCCAGCAGCTTAGATCAACTGCTAGCTTTCTTT; CDR3 protein: CASSLDQLLAFF
D gene: -; V gene: TRBV27; J gene: TRBJ2-5; clone size: -; CDR3 DNA: TGTGCCAGCGGACCCACCGACCGGGGGATGGGAGAGACCCAGTACTTC; CDR3 protein: CASGPTDRGMGETQYF
D gene: -; V gene: TRBV19; J gene: TRBJ1-5; clone size: medium-sized; CDR3 DNA: TGTGCCAGTAGTATCAACGCTCTCGGGGATCAGCCCCAGCATTTT; CDR3 protein: CASSINALGDQPQHF
D gene: -; V gene: TRBV19; J gene: TRBJ1-6; clone size: few; CDR3 DNA: TGTGCCAGTAGTATAGGGATGTCAAATTCACCCCTCCACTTT; CDR3 protein: CASSIGMSNSPLHF
D gene: -; V gene: TRBV30; J gene: TRBJ2-7; clone size: -; CDR3 DNA: TGTGCCTGGAGTGTAACTACCATGTACGAGCAGTACTTC; CDR3 protein: CAWSVTTMYEQYF
D gene: -; V gene: TRBV27; J gene: TRBJ1-1; clone size: -; CDR3 DNA: TGTGCCAGCAGTTTATACAGGGAACACACTGAAGCTTTCTTT; CDR3 protein: CASSLYREHTEAFF
D gene: TRBD1; V gene: TRBV10-3; J gene: TRBJ1-2; clone size: -; CDR3 DNA: TGTGCCATCAGTGAGTCGCCGGGACAGAGCGACTATGGCTACACCTTC; CDR3 protein: CAISESPGQSDYGYTF
D gene: -; V gene: TRBV5-4; J gene: TRBJ2-7; clone size: -; CDR3 DNA: TGTGCCAGCAGCTTGGCAGCTACCTACGAGCAGTACTTC; CDR3 protein: CASSLAATYEQYF
D gene: TRBD2; V gene: TRBV5-1; J gene: TRBJ2-5; clone size: once; CDR3 DNA: TGCGCCAGCAGCTTGGGTGGGACTAGCGGGGGAGGAGAGACCCAGTACTTC; CDR3 protein: CASSLGGTSGGGETQYF
D gene: -; V gene: TRBV5-1; J gene: TRBJ2-5; clone size: -; CDR3 DNA: TGCGCCAGCAGCTTGGACCAAGAGACCCAGTACTTC; CDR3 protein: CASSLDQETQYF
D gene: -; V gene: TRBV5-1; J gene: TRBJ2-1; clone size: -; CDR3 DNA: TGCGCCAGCAGCTTGTTAAAGTTAGGGATATACAATGAGCAGTTCTTC; CDR3 protein: CASSLLKLGIYNEQFF
D gene: -; V gene: TRBV5-4; J gene: TRBJ2-5; clone size: once; CDR3 DNA: TGTGCCAGCAGCTCCTATATAGGGACAGCGGGAGAGACCCAGTACTTC; CDR3 protein: CASSSYIGTAGETQYF
D gene: TRBD1; V gene: TRBV5-4; J gene: TRBJ2-7; clone size: -; CDR3 DNA: TGTGCCAGCAGTCCCGACAGGGTAAGCGAGCAGTACTTC; CDR3 protein: CASSPDRVSEQYF
D gene: TRBD1; V gene: TRBV11-2; J gene: TRBJ1-4; clone size: once; CDR3 DNA: TGTGCCAGCAGCCCGGACAGGGGTTATGAAAAACTGTTTTTT; CDR3 protein: CASSPDRGYEKLFF
D gene: -; V gene: TRBV6-6; J gene: TRBJ2-2; clone size: once; CDR3 DNA: TGTGCCAGCAGGGGACATGCGAACACCGGGGAGCTGTTTTTT; CDR3 protein: CASRGHANTGELFF
D gene: TRBD2; V gene: TRBV7-9; J gene: TRBJ2-6; clone size: few; CDR3 DNA: TGTGCCAGCAGCTTACTGGGGGGAGGGACCGGGGCCAACGTCCTGACTTTC; CDR3 protein: CASSLLGGGTGANVLTF